These 32 T cell receptor beta chains were all obtained from the same sample, sequenced in a study of blood T cell repertoires in COVID-19. TCRdb keeps only in-frame clones here, not all; method: immunoSEQ multiplex PCR. Here the sample spans around 200,000 clones, 83% being singletons. The sample taken for sequencing was peripheral blood. All receptors come from a woman aged 45 to 65 with acute or convalescent COVID-19.

This clone was detected a few times. The sample contains more than one DNA sequence encoding this CDR3. This chain links TRBV29-1 with TRBJ2-7; 7 bases agree with TRBD2. The CDR3 is 14 amino acids. Germline CDR1 SQVTM, CDR2 ANQGSEA. V shed 4 bases, J shed 8 bases, and the junction held 14 bases outside the gene matches. CDR3 sequence: CSVGGGAGVGKQYF. CDR3 nucleotide sequence: TGCAGCGTTGGGGGAGGTGCGGGGGTAGGTAAGCAGTACTTC.

The J gene is TRBJ2-1, the V gene TRBV25-1; 8 bases line up with TRBD2. The CDR3 is made up of 15 amino acids. Germline V gene lookup returns CDR1 MGHDK and CDR2 SYGVNS. Trimming cost V 8 bases and J 0 bases; bases outside gene matches: 6. The CDR3 here is CASSNAGGSYNEQFF. The CDR3 DNA reads TGTGCCAGCTCCAATGCGGGGGGCTCCTACAATGAGCAGTTCTTC.

This clone appeared a single time. The V and J genes are TRBV24-1 and TRBJ2-5; tentatively, D is TRBD2 (5 bases). From germline, CDR1 is KGHDR and CDR2 SFDVKD. The CDR3 length is 13 residues. The V gene lost 6 bases and the J gene lost 5 bases, with 12 bases spanning the gap. In nucleotides, the CDR3 is TGTGCCACCAGTTCACTAGATTGGGAGACCCAGTACTTC. This translates into CATSSLDWETQYF.

This chain joins TRBV10-1 and TRBJ2-1; 8 nucleotides match TRBD1. The trim removed 4 bases at V and 8 bases at J, leaving 4 bases unmatched. CDR3 size: 13 residues. CDR1 is WNHNN and CDR2 is SYGVQD in the germline V gene (reference sequence). The CDR3 sequence: CASSVNRGDEQFF. The CDR3 DNA reads TGCGCCAGCAGTGTGAACAGGGGGGATGAGCAGTTCTTC.

This sequence joins TRBV19 and TRBJ1-5, with 7 bases aligning to TRBD1. From germline, CDR1 is LNHDA and CDR2 SQIVND (reference sequence). The junction had 7 bases not matched to a gene; V was cut back by 5 bases and J by 0 bases. The CDR3 length is 16 residues. CDR3 bases: TGTGCCAGTAGTTACTCAGGGGGGTATAGCAATCAGCCCCAGCATTTT. It translates to CASSYSGGYSNQPQHF.

The gene calls are TRBV15 and TRBJ2-5; D is uncertain. The CDR3 spans 11 residues. Looked up from germline, CDR1 is LNHNV and CDR2 is YYDKDF (reference sequence). V was trimmed by 5 bases and J by 5 bases, leaving 6 bases between them. CDR3 coding DNA: TGTGCCACCAGCCTATGGGAGACCCAGTACTTC. Protein: CATSLWETQYF.

J is TRBJ2-7 and V is TRBV11-2; no clear D gene. V lost 3 bases and J lost 3, with 9 bases in between. CDR3 length: 13 residues. The V gene's germline CDR1 is SGHAT and CDR2 FQNNGV. The CDR3 DNA follows: TGTGCCAGCAGCTTGAGTTTTATCTACGAGCAGTACTTC. It is translated as CASSLSFIYEQYF. The full variable domain, completed using reference TRBV11-2 and TRBJ2-7, is EAGVAQSPRYKIIEKRQSVAFWCNPISGHATLYWYQQILGQGPKLLIQFQNNGVVDDSQLPKDRFSAERLKGVDSTLKIQPAKLEDSAVYLCASSLSFIYEQYFGPGTRLTVT.

This clone has a handful of counts. The V call is TRBV6-6, the J call TRBJ1-1; D is perhaps TRBD1 (6 bases). This CDR3 contains 12 residues. Germline CDR1 and CDR2: MNHNY and SVGAGI (reference sequence). V was pared by 0 bases and J by 7 bases, with 6 bases between. In nucleotides, the CDR3 is TGTGCCAGCAGTTACTCGGACAGTGAAGCTTTCTTT. Residues: CASSYSDSEAFF.

V gene TRBV27 combines with J gene TRBJ1-5; D is unresolved. The germline gives CDR1 MNHEY, CDR2 SMNVEV (reference sequence). There are 14 residues in the CDR3. V was pared by 3 bases and J by 8 bases, with 14 bases between. The CDR3 sequence: CASSLVSGRKPQHF. CDR3 coding DNA: TGTGCCAGCAGTTTGGTGTCGGGGAGAAAGCCCCAGCATTTT.

The rearrangement joins TRBV5-4 to TRBJ2-7; D possibly corresponds to TRBD1 (7 bases). Trimming took 4 bases from V and 1 from J, leaving 9 bases between them. In germline, CDR1 is SGHNT, CDR2 YYREEE (reference sequence). The CDR3 loop spans 13 amino acids. CDR3 region: CASSAGQSYEQYF. CDR3 in DNA: TGTGCCAGCAGCGCGGGACAGTCCTACGAGCAGTACTTC.

Regarding this clone: The sample holds other DNA sequences that translate to the same CDR3. The gene calls are TRBV27 and TRBJ2-5, with D possibly being TRBD2 (6 bases). V lost 4 bases and J lost 2, with 14 bases in between. Germline V gives CDR1 MNHEY, CDR2 SMNVEV (reference sequence). CDR3 length: 15 amino acids. CDR3 sequence (DNA): TGTGCCAGCAGTTACCGGGGGTGGGGACAAGAGACCCAGTACTTC. This gives the protein CASSYRGWGQETQYF.

The V call is TRBV19, the J call TRBJ2-3; weak D call: TRBD2 (6 bases). The CDR3 covers 16 residues. Germline values: CDR1 LNHDA, CDR2 SQIVND (reference sequence). Trimming stripped 1 base from V and 3 bases from J, with 14 bases between. CDR3 DNA sequence: TGTGCCAGTAGTATAGTCTCGGGAGAGGGGACAGATACGCAGTATTTT. It yields the protein CASSIVSGEGTDTQYF. Based on the CDR3 plus reference TRBV19 and TRBJ2-3, the full variable domain is DGGITQSPKYLFRKEGQNVTLSCEQNLNHDAMYWYRQDPGQGLRLIYYSQIVNDFQKGDIAEGYSVSREKKESFPLTVTSAQKNPTAFYLCASSIVSGEGTDTQYFGPGTRLTVL.

The chain couples TRBV5-4 to TRBJ1-1; D gene unclear. Trimming took 0 bases from V and 3 from J, leaving 6 bases between them. This CDR3 is built from 13 residues. The germline V gene encodes CDR1 SGHNT and CDR2 YYREEE (reference sequence). DNA for the CDR3: TGTGCCAGCAGCTTGGGGGCTGACACTGAAGCTTTCTTT. Protein: CASSLGADTEAFF.

V and J are TRBV6-6 and TRBJ2-3; possibly TRBD2 for D (5 bases). V gave up 6 bases and J gave up 6 bases, with 7 bases separating them. CDR1 is MNHNY, CDR2 SVGAGI, per germline (reference sequence). The CDR3 sequence is 11 residues long. The DNA for the CDR3 is TGTGCCAGCAGAACGGGGGATACGCAGTATTTT. This gives the protein CASRTGDTQYF.

This clone was found a few times. This chain links TRBV28 with TRBJ2-2; TRBD2 matches at 9 bases. The CDR3 length is 19 residues. In germline, CDR1 is MDHEN, CDR2 SYDVKM. Unmatched junction bases numbered 18, after V lost 6 bases and J lost 4 bases. CDR3 amino acids: CASRLNLLAGRGGTGELFF. The CDR3 DNA sequence: TGTGCCAGCAGGCTAAATCTCCTAGCGGGAAGAGGAGGCACCGGGGAGCTGTTTTTT.

This clone has a handful of counts. V gene TRBV5-1 combines with J gene TRBJ2-1; 12 bases are a match to TRBD2. Germline lookup yields CDR1 SGHRS and CDR2 YFSETQ. V was clipped by 0 bases and J by 5 bases; unmatched bases: 0. The CDR3 consists of 15 residues. The CDR3 DNA follows: TGCGCCAGCAGCTTGGGACTAGCGGGGGACAATGAGCAGTTCTTC. It yields the protein CASSLGLAGDNEQFF.

The chain is built from TRBV30 and TRBJ1-3; unclear D gene. Between the trimmed V and J ends, which lost 1 base and 9 bases, there was a span of 10 bases. The CDR3 sequence is 12 residues long. CDR1 and CDR2 (germline): GTSNPN, SVGIG (reference sequence). The CDR3 DNA reads as TGTGCCTGGAGTGCCACGCGGGGCACCATATATTTT. Translation gives CAWSATRGTIYF.

Only a few counts were recorded for this clone. The chain has TRBV19 and TRBJ2-7; a possible D gene is TRBD2 (6 bases). The CDR3 consists of 16 residues. Trimming shortened V by 3 bases and J by 7 bases, and 22 bases separated the two germline ends. Germline V gene data show CDR1 as LNHDA and CDR2 as SQIVND (reference sequence). In DNA form, the CDR3 reads TGTGCCAGTAGTATGACCCGGGACTTGGGTAGTTGGGAGCAGTACTTC. The encoded protein is CASSMTRDLGSWEQYF. Based on the CDR3 plus reference TRBV19 and TRBJ2-7, the full variable domain is DGGITQSPKYLFRKEGQNVTLSCEQNLNHDAMYWYRQDPGQGLRLIYYSQIVNDFQKGDIAEGYSVSREKKESFPLTVTSAQKNPTAFYLCASSMTRDLGSWEQYFGPGTRLTVT.

V usage is TRBV28 and J usage is TRBJ2-1; 9 bases are a match to TRBD1. Germline lookup yields CDR1 MDHEN and CDR2 SYDVKM. The CDR3 length is 12 residues. J gave up 9 bases and V 5 bases, and 2 bases lay outside the gene matches. The CDR3 loop is CASSTGGTEQFF. CDR3 nucleotides: TGTGCCAGCAGTACAGGGGGCACTGAGCAGTTCTTC.

In this sample, this clone turned up once. The V gene is TRBV24-1, the J gene TRBJ2-3, with 8 bases lining up with TRBD1. Trimming cost V 2 bases and J 3 bases; bases outside gene matches: 6. The CDR3 spans 16 residues. Per the germline V gene, CDR1 is KGHDR and CDR2 is SFDVKD. DNA of the CDR3: TGTGCCACCAGTGATTCGACAGGGGCTATGACAGATACGCAGTATTTT. It translates to CATSDSTGAMTDTQYF.

This clone showed up just once. The junction and the germline gene differ at one end; a read error may be behind it. The chain couples TRBV7-7 to TRBJ1-1; 8 bases match TRBD1. The CDR3 contains 18 residues. CDR1 and CDR2 from the germline V gene are SSHAT and FNYEAQ (reference sequence). The CDR3 loop reads CASSLESGGRTGWTEAFF. The DNA for the CDR3 is TGTGCTAGCAGCTTAGAGTCAGGGGGGCGGACAGGGTGGACTGAAGCTTTCTTT. Full variable domain (remainder filled in from reference TRBV7-7 and TRBJ1-1): GAGVSQSPRYKVTKRGQDVTLRCDPISSHATLYWYQQALGQGPEFLTYFNYEAQPDKSGLPSDRFSAERPEGSISTLTIQRTEQRDSAMYRCASSLESGGRTGWTEAFFGQGTRLTVV.

The chain recombines TRBV28 with TRBJ2-7; TRBD1 matches at 12 bases. This CDR3 region has 16 residues. The germline V gene encodes CDR1 MDHEN and CDR2 SYDVKM. Trimming removed 3 bases from V and 5 bases from J; junction bases left unmatched: 8. The chain's CDR3 is CASSFGAGTGGHEQYF. CDR3 DNA: TGTGCCAGCAGTTTCGGGGCTGGGACAGGGGGCCACGAGCAGTACTTC.

The chain recombines TRBV18 with TRBJ2-7, with D uncertain. The CDR3 is 13 residues long. Germline V gene lookup returns CDR1 KGHSH and CDR2 LQKENI. Trimming cost V 5 bases and J 7 bases, with 15 bases left between them. CDR3 region: CASSYGSLREQYF. The CDR3 DNA is TGTGCCAGCTCATACGGAAGCCTGAGGGAGCAGTACTTC.

This rearrangement joins TRBV20-1 to TRBJ1-1; D unclear. Germline values: CDR1 DFQATT, CDR2 SNEGSKA (reference sequence). The CDR3 consists of 10 residues. V lost 3 bases and J lost 4, with 3 bases in between. The CDR3 bases are TGCAGTGCTAGTCTCACTGAAGCTTTCTTT. Translation: CSASLTEAFF.

The chain uses TRBV7-2 and TRBJ2-7; 11 bases map to TRBD1. The CDR3 loop spans 14 amino acids. The germline V gene has CDR1 SGHTA and CDR2 FQGNSA. The junction had 6 bases not matched to a gene; V was cut back by 7 bases and J by 4 bases. CDR3 sequence reads: CASTPGTGGYEQYF. In DNA form, the CDR3 reads TGTGCCAGCACCCCCGGGACAGGGGGTTACGAGCAGTACTTC.

The chain couples TRBV12-3 or TRBV12-4 to TRBJ2-7, with D maybe TRBD1 (5 bases). CDR3 size: 13 residues. Trimming pared 5 bases from V and 1 base from J, leaving 9 bases between. The CDR3 is CASSPDSSYEQYF. The CDR3 DNA is TGTGCCAGCAGTCCCGACAGTTCCTACGAGCAGTACTTC.

The chain carries TRBV29-1 and TRBJ1-1; D may be TRBD1 (6 bases). The CDR3 spans 13 residues. V gave up 5 bases and J gave up 4 bases, with 14 bases separating them. Germline CDR1 SQVTM, CDR2 ANQGSEA. CDR3 nucleotides: TGCAGCGTTCTTCAGGGGATAGTCACTGAAGCTTTCTTT. Translation: CSVLQGIVTEAFF.

This clone appeared a single time. The rearrangement links TRBV6-6 to TRBJ2-7; 14 bases match TRBD2. CDR1 is MNHNY, CDR2 SVGAGI, per germline (reference sequence). This CDR3 region has 15 residues. V shed 8 bases and J 7 bases; nucleotides not matched to a gene: 10. CDR3 DNA: TGTGCCAGCCGGGAGGGACTAGCGGGAGTCTGGGAGCAGTACTTC. Translated, it gives CASREGLAGVWEQYF.

The gene calls are TRBV7-6 and TRBJ2-1; a possible D gene is TRBD2 (7 bases). Trimming stripped 0 bases from V and 8 bases from J, with 14 bases between. This CDR3 has 15 amino acids. CDR1 is SGHVS and CDR2 is FNYEAQ in the germline V gene. CDR3 sequence (DNA): TGTGCCAGCAGCTTAGCAGGGGGGGTTGGCTATGAGCAGTTCTTC. Translating gives CASSLAGGVGYEQFF.

This clone appeared a single time. The V call is TRBV10-3, the J call TRBJ2-7; TRBD2 matches 8 bases. The CDR3 contains 14 residues. Germline CDR1 is ENHRY and CDR2 is SYGVKD. With 4 bases clipped from V and 4 bases from J, the junction kept 6 bases outside the gene matches. CDR3 coding DNA: TGTGCCATCAGTGTGGGCGGGAGGAGGTACGAGCAGTACTTC. Residues: CAISVGGRRYEQYF.

V is TRBV12-5 and J is TRBJ2-7; 10 bases fit TRBD2. The CDR3 runs 14 residues. In germline, CDR1 is LGHNT, CDR2 FRNRAP. V gave up 4 bases and J gave up 6 bases; unmatched junction bases: 6. Here the CDR3 DNA reads TGTGCTAGTGGTTCCGGGACTAGCGAGGCCGAGCAGTACTTC. It codes for CASGSGTSEAEQYF.

The chain has TRBV21-1 and TRBJ2-2; the D call in the table, TRBD1, was not verified against the DNA. TRBV21-1 corresponds to a pseudogene. The CDR3 loop spans 18 amino acids. The CDR3 loop is CASSKVEGQGRVTGELFF. The CDR3 DNA is TGTGCCAGCAGCAAAGTGGAGGGACAGGGAAGGGTAACCGGGGAGCTGTTTTTT.